This TCR beta chain was identified during a study of T cell responses to AZD1222 COVID-19 vaccine. Germline-derived CDR1 and CDR2 are SGDLS and YYNGEE. CDR3 size: 19 residues. The junction had 18 bases not matched to a gene; V was cut back by 4 bases and J by 4 bases. Worth noting for this clone: Its antigen is currently unknown.

Only in-frame clones appear in the TCRdb table, and some are missing; sequencing was by immunoSEQ multiplex PCR. The sample includes roughly 190,000 clones, approximately 90% of them seen just once. Study outcomes and limitations: Receipt of two AZD1222 doses was followed by a rise in Spike-specific TCR breadth and depth.

The specimen comprised peripheral blood, sampled 28 days after the second AZD1222 dose. The sequence was obtained from an adult who received the AZD1222 COVID-19 vaccine. This rearrangement joins TRBV9 to TRBJ2-1, with 9 bases identical to TRBD2. The CDR3, as DNA: TGTGCCAGCAGCCGTAGCGGTATCCCTAGCGGGATTAGTTACAATGAGCAGTTCTTC. This sequence encodes CASSRSGIPSGISYNEQFF.